This TCR beta chain was identified in a study of molecular identifiers for immune sequencing clone quantification. In germline, CDR1 is SQVTM, CDR2 ANQGSEA. The CDR3 covers 13 residues. Making the bulk TCR libraries relied on previously described methods and listed TCR primers. In TCRdb, the PCR reads were re-called with MiXCR into one record per CDR3 protein. The data show 490,000 or so distinct CDR3 sequences, over 20% seen once. In regard to this clonotype: The germline gene is not matched at one end of the junction; a read error may be the cause.

The V and J genes are TRBV29-1 and TRBJ2-7, with D perhaps TRBD1 or TRBD2 (5 bases each). The specimen sequenced was naive CD8+ T cells from blood, with Jurkat cell RNA spiked in. Stated subset: FACS-sorted CD8+CD4-CCR7+CD45RA+ naive T cells. The sequence was obtained from a human donor in good health. Some libraries in this study had Jurkat cell RNA spiked in. For the CDR3, the DNA is TGCAGCGTTGAGGGACGGTACTCCTACGAGCAGCACTTC. Residues: CSVEGRYSYEQHF.